The 9 T cell receptor beta chains below come from one sample, sequenced in a study of OX40 agonist ivuxolimab in advanced cancers. Generated by immunoSEQ multiplex PCR, the TCRdb table keeps only in-frame clones and is missing some. The sample shows about 80,000 clones, around 90% of them seen only once. Sequenced here: CD4+ or CD8+ T cells sorted from blood, sampled in a trial of the OX40 agonist ivuxolimab. These receptors were obtained from an adult with an advanced solid tumor such as melanoma, head and neck, liver or kidney cancer.

The chain is built from TRBV4-3 and TRBJ1-4; 7 positions match TRBD1. This CDR3 spans 18 amino acids. V lost 1 base to trimming and J lost 3 bases; unmatched junction nucleotides: 11. From germline, CDR1 is LGHNA and CDR2 YSLEER. The CDR3 is CASSQAGGRMVANEKLFF. The CDR3 bases are TGCGCCAGCAGCCAAGCAGGGGGAAGAATGGTTGCTAATGAAAAACTGTTTTTT.

The J gene is TRBJ1-6, the V gene TRBV10-3, with 7 bases aligning to TRBD1. This CDR3 contains 15 residues. V lost 3 bases and J lost 5; bases outside the gene matches: 4. CDR1 and CDR2 (germline): ENHRY, SYGVKD. CDR3 bases: TGTGCCATCAGTGAAGGGGACAGAGATAATTCACCCCTCCACTTT. Translated: CAISEGDRDNSPLHF.

The chain links TRBV5-5 to TRBJ2-7; 13 bases are shared with TRBD2. The J segment lost 3 bases and the V segment lost 0 bases, leaving 6 bases of the junction unmatched. The CDR3 extends over 17 amino acids. Per the germline V gene, CDR1 is SGHKS and CDR2 is YYEKEE (reference sequence). The CDR3 sequence: CASSLEPRTSGSYEQYF. The DNA of the CDR3 is TGTGCCAGCAGCTTGGAACCGAGGACTAGCGGGAGCTACGAGCAGTACTTC.

This clone appeared a single time. This chain connects TRBV6-5 to TRBJ1-1; D remains unclear. The germline gives CDR1 MNHEY, CDR2 SVGAGI. The ends were cut back, 4 bases at V and 2 bases at J, with 8 bases in the middle. The CDR3 length is 13 residues. The CDR3, as DNA: TGTGCCAGCAGTTCCAGTAGAAACACTGAAGCTTTCTTT. This encodes CASSSSRNTEAFF.

The chain carries TRBV7-8 and TRBJ2-5; TRBD2 aligns across 7 bases. Germline V gene data show CDR1 as SGHVS and CDR2 as FQNEAQ. The CDR3 sequence is 14 residues long. The trim removed 9 bases at V and 4 bases at J, leaving 11 bases unmatched. The CDR3 bases are TGTGCCAGGGGCGGGGGACGCGGGTTAGAGACCCAGTACTTC. It specifies CARGGGRGLETQYF.

The chain recombines TRBV30 with TRBJ1-5, with D possibly matching TRBD1 (6 bases). The CDR3 contains 15 residues. Trimming cost V 2 bases and J 3 bases, with 14 bases left between them. Germline V gene data show CDR1 as GTSNPN and CDR2 as SVGIG (reference sequence). CDR3 in DNA: TGTGCCTGGAGTCTGGGGGGCCGGGTCAATCAGCCCCAGCATTTT. This translates into CAWSLGGRVNQPQHF.

Concerning this clone: The sample holds other DNA sequences that translate to the same CDR3. The chain links TRBV15 to TRBJ2-7; no reliable D call. Trimming left V 0 bases short and J 4 bases short, with 10 bases between. The CDR3 is 14 residues long. Germline assignment: CDR1 LNHNV and CDR2 YYDKDF (reference sequence). The CDR3 bases are TGTGCCACCAGCAGAGATCTAGAAGGATACGAGCAGTACTTC. Protein: CATSRDLEGYEQYF. Variable domain in full (rest from reference TRBV15 and TRBJ2-7): DAMVIQNPRYQVTQFGKPVTLSCSQTLNHNVMYWYQQKSSQAPKLLFHYYDKDFNNEADTPDNFQSRRPNTSFCFLDIRSPGLGDTAMYLCATSRDLEGYEQYFGPGTRLTVT.

This clone has a handful of counts. The CDR3 spells CASSPRTNNQPQHF. The CDR3 DNA follows: TGTGCCAGCAGTCCAAGGACCAACAATCAGCCCCAGCATTTT. The gene calls are TRBV28 and TRBJ1-5; D call uncertain. The CDR3 has 14 residues. The ends were cut back, 5 bases at V and 3 bases at J, with 11 bases in the middle. CDR1 is MDHEN and CDR2 is SYDVKM in the germline V gene.

The V gene is TRBV5-4, the J gene TRBJ1-1; D gene unclear. The germline V gene encodes CDR1 SGHNT and CDR2 YYREEE (reference sequence). The V end lost 4 bases, the J end lost 6 bases, and 13 bases lay between the germline ends. The CDR3 loop spans 13 amino acids. CDR3 region: CASSPYLLAEAFF. The CDR3 DNA sequence: TGTGCCAGCAGCCCATATCTATTAGCTGAAGCTTTCTTT.